This TCR beta chain was recovered during a study of cytomegalovirus exposure and HLA in healthy donors. Concerning this clone itself: Its cognate antigen is unknown. Other DNA sequences within the sample encode an identical CDR3.

Here immunoSEQ multiplex PCR was the method, and the copy in TCRdb shows in-frame clones only, minus some. The table lists about 330,000 clones, about 85% of them singletons. Study findings and constraints: Cytomegalovirus-associated status was assigned to 150 or so TCR beta chains. In vitro data verified a few CMV-associated chains as specific for CMV antigens. Published work reported that the classifier diagnosed cytomegalovirus status with high specificity and sensitivity.

The CDR3 is 14 amino acids. Trimming left V 4 bases short and J 3 bases short, with 13 bases between. CDR1 and CDR2 from the germline V gene are MDHEN and SYDVKM. Sequenced sample: PBMCs. This TCR was sampled from a woman aged 25 to 39 in good health and CMV-seropositive. This chain connects TRBV28 to TRBJ2-7; either TRBD1 or TRBD2 may supply D (5 bases each). CDR3 in DNA: TGTGCCAGCAGTTCGCCGGGACCGAGCTACGAGCAGTACTTC. Its protein is CASSSPGPSYEQYF.